The source of this TCR beta chain is a study of OX40 agonist ivuxolimab in advanced cancers. In the study overall: Cohort: about 80% men, mean age about 62, aged roughly 23 to 79. Study-wide findings and caveats: Researchers did not determine the expanded peripheral T cells' antigen specificity.

Measured with immunoSEQ multiplex PCR; TCRdb has only the in-frame clones, and not every one. The table lists tens of thousands of clones, about 90% of them singletons. V lost 1 base to trimming and J lost 2 bases, with 11 bases between them. The CDR3 contains 15 residues. Germline loops: CDR1 MNHNS, CDR2 SASEGT. With respect to this clone: Its antigen is undetermined.

This TCR came from an adult with an advanced solid tumor such as melanoma, head and neck, liver or kidney cancer. The source material was CD4+ or CD8+ T cells sorted from blood, sampled in a trial of the OX40 agonist ivuxolimab. The J gene is TRBJ1-2, the V gene TRBV6-1, with no clear D. CDR3 in amino acids: CASSEEVSLNYGYTF. The CDR3 DNA reads TGTGCCAGCAGTGAAGAGGTCAGTCTGAACTATGGCTACACCTTC.